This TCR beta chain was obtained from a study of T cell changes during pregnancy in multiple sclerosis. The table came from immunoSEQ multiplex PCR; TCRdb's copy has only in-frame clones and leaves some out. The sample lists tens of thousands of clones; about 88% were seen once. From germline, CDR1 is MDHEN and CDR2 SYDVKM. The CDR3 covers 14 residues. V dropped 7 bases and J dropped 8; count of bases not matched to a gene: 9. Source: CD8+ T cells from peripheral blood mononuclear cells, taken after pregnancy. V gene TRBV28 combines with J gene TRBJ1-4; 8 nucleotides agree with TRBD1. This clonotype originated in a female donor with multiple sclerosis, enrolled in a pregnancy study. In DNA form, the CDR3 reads TGTGCCAGCACCATAGGACAGGGAGTCGAAAAACTGTTTTTT. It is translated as CASTIGQGVEKLFF.